Described below is a single T cell receptor (beta chain) sequence and its context. The sample belongs to a study of blood T cell repertoires in COVID-19. Clones were read by immunoSEQ multiplex PCR, and TCRdb kept only the in-frame ones, dropping some. The repertoire holds 200,000 to 300,000 clones, with more than 75% as singletons. The V and J ends lost 6 bases and 6 bases, in that order; junction bases with no gene match: 3. Germline V gene lookup returns CDR1 MNHEY and CDR2 SVGAGI. The CDR3 length is 12 residues. This clonotype was sampled from a woman in her 50s with acute or convalescent COVID-19. The chain links TRBV6-5 to TRBJ2-7, with TRBD2 identical over 9 bases. Sequences were obtained from peripheral blood. DNA of the CDR3: TGTGCCAGCAGCGGACTAGCGAGCGAGCAGTACTTC. Its protein is CASSGLASEQYF.